A selection of T cell receptor beta chains follows, all from one sample in a study of prognosis after radiotherapy for stage I lung cancer. TCRdb fed the multiplex PCR reads into MiXCR, producing one record per CDR3 protein. Here the sample spans tens of thousands of distinct CDR3 sequences, 26% being singletons. This specimen consisted of PBMCs, obtained before or after stereotactic body radiation therapy (not recorded which). The receptor set was obtained from a donor over 45 with non-small cell lung cancer. Each CDR3 is given with its conserved first and last residue. D genes are given only for firm matches. For some rows the clone size is stated as once, few or many, or as a class when expanded; others skip it.

j_gene | d_gene | v_gene | abundance | CDR3nt | CDR3aa
TRBJ2-7 | . | TRBV7-2 | many | TGTGCCAGCAGCTTAGACCGCGACGAGCAGTACTTC | CASSLDRDEQYF
TRBJ2-1 | . | TRBV20-1 | many | TGCAGTGCTCCGGGAGACGACTACAATGAGCAGTCCTTC | CSAPGDDYNEQSF
TRBJ1-1 | . | TRBV13 | many | TGTGCCAGCAGCTTACAAAGGAACACTGAAGCTTTCTTT | CASSLQRNTEAFF
TRBJ2-7 | TRBD1 | TRBV6-1 | . | TGTGCCAGGGCGAGTCACAGGGGGACGTACGAGCAGTACTTC | CARASHRGTYEQYF
TRBJ2-2 | . | TRBV6-2/TRBV6-3 | . | TGTGCCAGCAGTTACCCAAGGGCCGGGGAGCTGTTTTTT | CASSYPRAGELFF
TRBJ2-3 | . | TRBV6-1 | . | TGTGCCAGTCGGACGGGCGATACGCAGTATTTT | CASRTGDTQYF
TRBJ2-2 | . | TRBV18 | . | TGTGCCAGCTCACCACCGACGGGTTTCGGGGAGCTGTTTTTT | CASSPPTGFGELFF
TRBJ1-1 | . | TRBV5-1 | . | TGCGCCAGCAGCACCGACAGGATGAACACTGGAGCTTTCTTT | CASSTDRMNTGAFF
TRBJ1-5 | . | TRBV19 | many | TGTGCCAGTAGTATACAGGGGTTAGGTCAGCCCCAGCATTTT | CASSIQGLGQPQHF
TRBJ1-6 | . | TRBV30 | many | TGTGCCTGGAGGGCAGGGCCGGCCCTCCACTTT | CAWRAGPALHF
TRBJ2-6 | . | TRBV2 | many | TGTGCCAGTCTAAGAAGGGGCTCTGGGGCCAACGTCCTGACTTTC | CASLRRGSGANVLTF
TRBJ1-1 | . | TRBV20-1 | many | TGCAGTGCTAGTAAGGGAGCATTCATGAACACTGAAGCTTTCTTT | CSASKGAFMNTEAFF
TRBJ2-3 | . | TRBV5-1 | many | TGCGCCAGCAGCCGGGGGCCCGGGAGCACAGATACGCAGTATTTT | CASSRGPGSTDTQYF
TRBJ1-2 | . | TRBV6-1 | many | TGTGCCAGCGGGAATTTCGACTATGGCTACACCTTC | CASGNFDYGYTF
TRBJ2-6 | . | TRBV12-3/TRBV12-4 | . | TGTGCCGGCACCGGGGGAAGCTATGGGGCCAACGTCCTGACTTTC | CAGTGGSYGANVLTF
TRBJ2-3 | . | TRBV7-3 | many | TGTGCCAGCAGCTCAGGGGCAGGGGTTACGCAGTATTTT | CASSSGAGVTQYF
TRBJ2-1 | . | TRBV5-5 | many | TGTGCCAGCAGCTTGGGGCTGACAGGTAACAATGAGCAGTTCTTC | CASSLGLTGNNEQFF
TRBJ1-6 | . | TRBV30 | many | TGTGCCTGGAAACGTGGGGTTCTGGGGTCACCCCTCCACTTT | CAWKRGVLGSPLHF
TRBJ2-7 | . | TRBV4-1 | many | TGCGCCAGCAGCCAAGATGATGCCCCGATTGGGGAGCAGTACTTC | CASSQDDAPIGEQYF
TRBJ2-1 | TRBD2 | TRBV6-2/TRBV6-3 | many | TGTGCCAGCAGTTGGACTAGCGGGGGGGATGAGCAGTTCTTC | CASSWTSGGDEQFF
TRBJ1-1 | . | TRBV11-2 | many | TGTGCCAGCAGCTTAGGGCGGGGGCTGGGAACTGAAGCTTTCTTT | CASSLGRGLGTEAFF
TRBJ2-7 | TRBD2 | TRBV6-1 | many | TGTGCCAGCAGTACAGGACTAGCGGGGCCCTACGAGCAGTACTTC | CASSTGLAGPYEQYF
TRBJ2-5 | TRBD2 | TRBV7-3 | many | TGTGCCAGCAGCTTAGAGGCCGCTAGCGGGGGACAAGAGACCCAGTACTTC | CASSLEAASGGQETQYF
TRBJ2-7 | TRBD2 | TRBV7-2 | many | TGTGCCAGCAGCTCCCCCGGGACTAGATTCTACGAGCAGTACTTC | CASSSPGTRFYEQYF
TRBJ2-1 | TRBD2 | TRBV25-1 | . | TGTGCCAGCAGTGAATCTAGCGGGGGGAATGAGGAGCAGTTCTTC | CASSESSGGNEEQFF
TRBJ1-1 | . | TRBV6-1 | many | TGTGCCAGCAGTGCAACACAGGGAGGTACTGAAGCTTTCTTT | CASSATQGGTEAFF
TRBJ1-2 | . | TRBV6-2/TRBV6-3 | many | TGTGCCAGCAGTTACTCGGGTCAGGAGAGGTACTATGGCTACACCTTC | CASSYSGQERYYGYTF
TRBJ1-1 | TRBD1 | TRBV2 | many | TGTGCCAGCAGTTCGGGGACAGGGAGGACTGAAGCTTTCTTT | CASSSGTGRTEAFF
TRBJ2-5 | TRBD2 | TRBV12-3/TRBV12-4 | many | TGTGCCAGCAGTTCCTCGCGGGGGGCGGCGGGAGAGACCCAGTACTTC | CASSSSRGAAGETQYF
TRBJ2-3 | . | TRBV10-3 | . | TGTGCCATCAGTGGTAAGGCGGGGGCGAAGGATACGCAGTATTTT | CAISGKAGAKDTQYF
TRBJ2-1 | TRBD1 | TRBV9 | many | TGTGCCAGCAGCGTAACAGGGGGGAGTCCCTACAATGAGCAGTTCTTC | CASSVTGGSPYNEQFF
TRBJ2-2 | . | TRBV11-3 | many | TGTGCCAGCAGCTTAGACAACACCGGGGAGCTGTTTTTT | CASSLDNTGELFF
TRBJ2-5 | TRBD1 | TRBV7-6 | once | TGTGCCAGCAGCTTCACAGGGGTTCAAGAGACCAAGTACTTC | CASSFTGVQETKYF
TRBJ2-2 | . | TRBV2 | . | TGTGCCAGCAAGTTGGGGAAAACGAACGCCGGGGAGCTGTTCTTT | CASKLGKTNAGELFF
TRBJ2-7 | . | TRBV30 | many | TGTGCCTGGAGTCTTACAGGGAGCGAGCAGTACTTC | CAWSLTGSEQYF
TRBJ2-5 | . | TRBV3-1 | many | TGTGCCAGCAGCCAAGACGAGCAAGAGACCCAGTACTTC | CASSQDEQETQYF
TRBJ2-3 | . | TRBV11-2 | many | TGTGCCAGCAGCTTGTCCCGGGGGGCCTTCTACACAGATACGCAGTATTTT | CASSLSRGAFYTDTQYF
TRBJ2-7 | . | TRBV20-1 | many | TGCAGTGCTATATGGGACATAAACCCCTACGAGCAGTACTTC | CSAIWDINPYEQYF
TRBJ1-3 | TRBD1 | TRBV6-2/TRBV6-3 | . | TGTGCCAGCAGTTCACAAATAATACAGGGGGACACCATATATTTT | CASSSQIIQGDTIYF
TRBJ1-5 | . | TRBV2 | . | TGTGCCAGCAGTGAAGCCAAAGGGACGGGAAAGCCCCAGCATTTT | CASSEAKGTGKPQHF
TRBJ2-3 | TRBD2 | TRBV6-4 | . | TGTGCCAGCAGTCCGGGCGGGGGTACTCAGTATTTT | CASSPGGGTQYF
TRBJ2-6 | TRBD2 | TRBV19 | . | TGTGCCAGCGCCCCGGGGGAGGGGTTCTCTGGGGCCAACGTAATGACTTTC | CASAPGEGFSGANVMTF
TRBJ1-3 | . | TRBV7-2 | many | TGTGCCAGCAGCTTAGGGGGTGTTAGGGCTGGAAACACCATATATTTT | CASSLGGVRAGNTIYF
TRBJ1-5 | . | TRBV29-1 | many | TGCAGCGTTGGGGAATCACACAATCAGCCCCAGCATTTT | CSVGESHNQPQHF
TRBJ2-3 | . | TRBV12-3/TRBV12-4 | many | TGTGCCAGCAGTTTCACAGATACGCAGTATTTT | CASSFTDTQYF
TRBJ1-6 | . | TRBV12-3/TRBV12-4 | many | TGTGCCAGCAGTTTTAGTCAAGATTCACCCCTCCACTTT | CASSFSQDSPLHF
TRBJ2-6 | . | TRBV6-1 | . | TGTGCCAGCAAAAGAAGGGGATCTGGGGCCAACTTCCTGACTTTC | CASKRRGSGANFLTF
TRBJ2-1 | . | TRBV6-4 | . | TGTGCCAGCAGTGACTCCGGGGCCCTCTACAATGAGCAGTTCTTC | CASSDSGALYNEQFF
TRBJ1-6 | . | TRBV9 | many | TGTGCCAGCAGCGCGCAGGGGAATTCACCCCTCCACTTT | CASSAQGNSPLHF
TRBJ1-2 | TRBD1 | TRBV5-6 | many | TGTGCCAGCAGCCAGGGACAGTACTATGGCTACACCTTC | CASSQGQYYGYTF
TRBJ2-6 | TRBD1 | TRBV2 | many | TGTGCCAGCACCTGGGGACAGTTTATCTCTGGGGCCAACGTCCTGACTTTC | CASTWGQFISGANVLTF
TRBJ1-5 | TRBD1 | TRBV12-3/TRBV12-4 | many | TGTGCCAGCGGACAGGGACAGGTGGAGTCGCCCCAGCATTTT | CASGQGQVESPQHF
TRBJ1-1 | . | TRBV20-1 | many | TGCAGTGCGCCGGGAGATAACATGAACACTGAAGCTTTCTTT | CSAPGDNMNTEAFF
TRBJ1-3 | . | TRBV12-3/TRBV12-4 | many | TGTGCCAGCAGTTCCCCTGCTCTTTCTGGAAACACCATATATTTT | CASSSPALSGNTIYF
TRBJ2-3 | TRBD2 | TRBV5-1 | many | TGCGCCAGCAGCTTCGGGACTAGCGGGGGGGCGGGTGATACGCAGTATTTT | CASSFGTSGGAGDTQYF